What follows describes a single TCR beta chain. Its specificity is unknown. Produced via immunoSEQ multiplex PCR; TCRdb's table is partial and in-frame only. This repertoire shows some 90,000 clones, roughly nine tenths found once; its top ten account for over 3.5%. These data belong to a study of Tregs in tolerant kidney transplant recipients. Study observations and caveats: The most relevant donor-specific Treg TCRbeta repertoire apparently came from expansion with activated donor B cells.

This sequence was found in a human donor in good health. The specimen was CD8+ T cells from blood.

CDR3 DNA sequence: TGTGCCAGCAGTTACAGGGGAAGGTCACCCCTCCACTTT. It translates to CASSYRGRSPLHF. The genes are TRBV6-5 and TRBJ1-6, with D perhaps matching TRBD1 (5 bases). V was clipped by 2 bases and J by 10 bases, with 9 bases between them. Germline assignment: CDR1 MNHEY and CDR2 SVGAGI. The CDR3 consists of 13 residues.